One and the same sample provided the 29 T cell receptor beta chains below, sequenced in a study of CD8+ T cells in alopecia areata. The treatment denotes: oral pan-JAK inhibitor, 5-10 mg twice daily. Following extraction, RNA underwent reverse transcription to cDNA, which served as the sequencing template. Assay used: immunoSEQ multiplex PCR; TCRdb lists only in-frame clones, some missing. This sample has roughly 180,000 clones, with about 51% found just once. The sample consisted of CD8+ T cells sorted from blood, taken at approximately week 51, from a patient treated with tofacitinib. The receptor set was obtained from a human donor with alopecia areata.

V gene TRBV7-9 combines with J gene TRBJ1-5, with D possibly TRBD1 on 5 matching bases. The CDR3 length is 14 residues. Germline-derived CDR1 and CDR2 are SEHNR and FQNEAQ (reference sequence). V was shortened by 5 bases and J by 7 bases, with 15 bases between the two germline ends. The CDR3 region has the DNA TGTGCCAGCAGCCATGAGGGGCCGGGCCAGCCCCAGCATTTT. Protein: CASSHEGPGQPQHF. Full variable domain (missing parts from reference TRBV7-9 and TRBJ1-5): DTGVSQNPRHKITKRGQNVTFRCDPISEHNRLYWYRQTLGQGPEFLTYFQNEAQLEKSRLLSDRFSAERPKGSFSTLEIQRTEQGDSAMYLCASSHEGPGQPQHFGDGTRLSIL.

The chain couples TRBV7-9 to TRBJ2-5; D is undetermined. Germline V lookup: CDR1 SEHNR, CDR2 FQNEAQ (reference sequence). This CDR3 contains 15 residues. The V end lost 5 bases, the J end lost 1 base, and 14 bases lay between the germline ends. The CDR3 sequence is CASSRAETLQETQYF. The CDR3 nucleotides read TGTGCCAGCAGCAGGGCAGAGACCCTCCAAGAGACCCAGTACTTC.

The chain combines TRBV30 with TRBJ1-1, with D possibly TRBD1 on 6 matching bases. V lost 0 bases and J 0 bases, leaving 17 bases between the germline ends. Germline CDR1 and CDR2: GTSNPN and SVGIG (reference sequence). The CDR3 sequence is 17 residues long. The CDR3 reads CAWSVVASGHLNTEAFF. For the CDR3, the DNA is TGTGCCTGGAGTGTAGTGGCCTCGGGACACCTGAACACTGAAGCTTTCTTT.

The chain joins TRBV2 to TRBJ2-7; TRBD2 matches 14 bases. In germline, CDR1 is SNHLY, CDR2 FYNNEI. The CDR3 runs 14 residues. Losses at the gene ends were 7 bases for V and 5 bases for J; bases not matched to a gene: 4. The CDR3 loop reads CASTTTSGGDEQYF. Here the CDR3 DNA reads TGTGCCAGCACAACGACTAGCGGGGGGGACGAGCAGTACTTC.

The V call is TRBV4-2, the J call TRBJ2-3; D is uncertain. The CDR3 runs 14 residues. Trimming took off 1 base at V and 3 bases at J, with 8 bases between the two ends. Looked up from germline, CDR1 is LGHNA and CDR2 is YNFKEQ. This chain's CDR3 is CASSQGRETDTQYF. For the CDR3, the DNA is TGTGCCAGCAGCCAAGGGCGAGAGACAGATACGCAGTATTTT.

The table lists this clone with a few counts. The chain employs TRBV18 and TRBJ2-5; D tentatively fits TRBD1 or TRBD2 (5 bases each). Germline CDR1 KGHSH, CDR2 LQKENI. This CDR3 has 14 residues. Trimming stripped 3 bases from V and 2 bases from J, with 10 bases between. The CDR3 spells CASSPGDGQETQYF. CDR3 DNA: TGTGCCAGCTCACCCGGGGACGGACAAGAGACCCAGTACTTC.

The CDR3 DNA reads TGTGCCAGCAGCGTAGGCCAGGGGGCCGAGCAGTACTTC. It codes for CASSVGQGAEQYF. The chain employs TRBV9 and TRBJ2-7, with TRBD1 matching 8 bases. The CDR3 loop spans 13 amino acids. CDR1 SGDLS and CDR2 YYNGEE come from the germline V gene. Trimming took 0 bases from V and 6 from J; bases not matched to a gene: 2.

This clone was seen a few times. The chain links TRBV19 to TRBJ2-3; the D call may be TRBD1 or TRBD2 (6 bases each). The germline CDR1 and CDR2 sequences are LNHDA and SQIVND (reference sequence). The CDR3 consists of 14 residues. Trimming stripped 5 bases from V and 0 bases from J, with 9 bases between. In DNA, the CDR3 is TGTGCCAGTAGTCCGGGGGCCAGCACAGATACGCAGTATTTT. It yields the protein CASSPGASTDTQYF.

The chain has TRBV5-4 and TRBJ2-5, with TRBD2 as a possible D gene (5 bases). This CDR3 is 15 amino acids long. V lost 5 bases, J lost 5 bases, and 19 bases lay in between. Germline CDR1 reads SGHNT; CDR2 reads YYREEE (reference sequence). The CDR3 bases are TGTGCCAGCAGACCACATCCGGGAACCGGCGAGACCCAGTACTTC. Translation gives CASRPHPGTGETQYF. Filled out from reference TRBV5-4 and TRBJ2-5, the complete variable domain reads ETGVTQSPTHLIKTRGQQVTLRCSSQSGHNTVSWYQQALGQGPQFIFQYYREEENGRGNFPPRFSGLQFPNYSSELNVNALELDDSALYLCASRPHPGTGETQYFGPGTRLLVL.

There are a few counts of this clone. This chain uses TRBV13 with TRBJ2-7; D remains unclear. Germline CDR1 and CDR2: PRHDT and FYEKMQ (reference sequence). V shed 5 bases and J shed 3 bases, with 11 bases lying between them. This CDR3 has 13 amino acids. The CDR3 coding sequence is TGTGCCAGCAGCCCTATGCCCGACTACGAGCAGTACTTC. Amino acid sequence: CASSPMPDYEQYF.

The CDR3 here is CAWSPLENEQFF. CDR3 nucleotide sequence: TGTGCCTGGAGTCCACTTGAAAATGAGCAGTTCTTC. This rearrangement joins TRBV30 to TRBJ2-1; D is unresolved. The CDR3 has 12 amino acids. V dropped 2 bases and J dropped 7 bases, with 9 bases sitting between them. The germline V gene encodes CDR1 GTSNPN and CDR2 SVGIG (reference sequence).

This chain joins TRBV4-1 and TRBJ2-7; 8 bases are shared with TRBD1. CDR1 and CDR2 (germline): MGHRA, YSYEKL. The CDR3 runs 16 residues. Trimming at V came to 0 bases and at J to 0 bases, leaving 4 bases not matched to a gene. The CDR3: CASSQEDRASSYEQYF. CDR3 coding DNA: TGCGCCAGCAGCCAAGAGGACAGGGCTTCCTCCTACGAGCAGTACTTC.

This clone occurred a few times. The chain uses TRBV6-6 and TRBJ1-3, with D unclear. The CDR3 contains 10 residues. Looked up from germline, CDR1 is MNHNY and CDR2 is SVGAGI (reference sequence). V lost 6 bases and J 4 bases, leaving 1 base between the germline ends. The CDR3 loop reads CASRGNTIYF. CDR3 nucleotide sequence: TGTGCCAGCAGGGGAAACACCATATATTTT.

The chain joins TRBV25-1 to TRBJ1-1; 8 bases align to TRBD1. Trimming took 1 base from V and 6 from J; bases not matched to a gene: 10. Germline V gene lookup returns CDR1 MGHDK and CDR2 SYGVNS. This CDR3 spans 16 amino acids. For the CDR3, the DNA is TGTGCCAGCAGTGAATTGATGGACAGGGTCATCTCTGAAGCTTTCTTT. Encoded protein: CASSELMDRVISEAFF.

This rearrangement joins TRBV5-1 to TRBJ2-5, with TRBD2 matching 8 bases. Per germline, CDR1 SGHRS and CDR2 YFSETQ. The CDR3 is 16 residues long. V lost 0 bases to trimming and J lost 2 bases; unmatched junction nucleotides: 6. Here the CDR3 reads CASSLEPAGAQETQYF. The CDR3 region has the DNA TGCGCCAGCAGCTTGGAGCCAGCGGGGGCGCAAGAGACCCAGTACTTC.

The rearrangement joins TRBV6-5 to TRBJ1-5, with D tentatively TRBD1 (6 bases). This CDR3 spans 14 amino acids. V gave up 4 bases and J gave up 2 bases, with 9 bases separating them. The germline CDR1 and CDR2 sequences are MNHEY and SVGAGI. CDR3 protein: CASSLQGGNQPQHF. The DNA for the CDR3 is TGTGCCAGCAGTTTACAGGGAGGCAATCAGCCCCAGCATTTT.

The chain is built from TRBV13 and TRBJ1-5; tentatively, D is TRBD1 (6 bases). Looked up from germline, CDR1 is PRHDT and CDR2 is FYEKMQ (reference sequence). This CDR3 region has 16 residues. Trimming removed 6 bases from V and 5 bases from J, with 20 bases in between. The CDR3 is CASSQAAWGADQPQHF. The CDR3 DNA is TGTGCCAGCAGTCAAGCAGCGTGGGGGGCCGATCAGCCCCAGCATTTT.

V is TRBV5-1 and J is TRBJ2-5, with D possibly being TRBD1 (6 bases). The CDR3 is 14 residues long. Germline-derived CDR1 and CDR2 are SGHRS and YFSETQ. Trimming shortened V by 3 bases and J by 5 bases, and 14 bases separated the two germline ends. This CDR3 reads CASSSHVGHETQYF. In DNA form, the CDR3 reads TGCGCCAGCAGCTCCCATGTGGGACATGAGACCCAGTACTTC.

The genes are TRBV6-5 and TRBJ1-3, with a weak D call TRBD1 (5 bases). Germline lookup yields CDR1 MNHEY and CDR2 SVGAGI. The CDR3 extends over 14 amino acids. V was cut by 5 bases and J by 0 bases, with 8 bases left in between. Here the CDR3 reads CASSPDSSGNTIYF. The CDR3 DNA follows: TGTGCCAGCAGTCCTGACAGCTCTGGAAACACCATATATTTT.

The gene calls are TRBV29-1 and TRBJ2-1; D uncertain. Germline loops: CDR1 SQVTM, CDR2 ANQGSEA. The CDR3 length is 13 residues. V lost 4 bases and J lost 1, with 8 bases in between. The CDR3 coding sequence is TGCAGCGTTGTGCTGGGATCCTACAATGAGCAGTTCTTC. Its translation is CSVVLGSYNEQFF.

This chain connects TRBV9 to TRBJ1-6; D is unresolved. Germline V lookup: CDR1 SGDLS, CDR2 YYNGEE. V lost 4 bases to trimming and J lost 0 bases, with 11 bases between them. CDR3 length equals 16 residues. CDR3 in DNA: TGTGCCAGCAGCCCCCAGTTAAGCTCCTATAATTCACCCCTCCACTTT. Encoded protein: CASSPQLSSYNSPLHF.

This chain joins TRBV5-4 and TRBJ2-3; D gene unclear. The CDR3 has 13 amino acids. The germline gives CDR1 SGHNT, CDR2 YYREEE (reference sequence). V dropped 4 bases and J dropped 3 bases, with 9 bases sitting between them. CDR3 region: CASSPLETDTQYF. CDR3 nucleotides: TGTGCCAGCAGCCCGCTTGAAACAGATACGCAGTATTTT.

The chain employs TRBV5-1 and TRBJ2-1; a weak D match, TRBD2 (5 bases). This CDR3 spans 13 amino acids. Germline assignment: CDR1 SGHRS and CDR2 YFSETQ. V was shortened by 4 bases and J by 7 bases, with 12 bases between the two germline ends. CDR3: CASSPLGSNEQFF. In nucleotides, the CDR3 is TGCGCCAGCAGCCCGCTGGGGAGTAATGAGCAGTTCTTC.

There are a few counts of this clone. The gene calls are TRBV29-1 and TRBJ2-2, with D unclear. Deletions cut 4 bases from V and 2 bases from J, with 8 bases between. Germline V gives CDR1 SQVTM, CDR2 ANQGSEA. The CDR3 totals 13 residues. Here the CDR3 reads CSVGKGNTGELFF. The CDR3 bases are TGCAGCGTTGGGAAGGGAAACACCGGGGAGCTGTTTTTT.

V usage is TRBV4-2 and J usage is TRBJ2-2; possible D gene TRBD2, 5 bases. The CDR3 contains 15 residues. Germline CDR1 reads LGHNA; CDR2 reads YNFKEQ. The V gene lost 3 bases and the J gene lost 5 bases, with 13 bases spanning the gap. Written as DNA, the CDR3 is TGTGCCAGCAGCCAGGTAGAGGGTAGGACCGGGGAGCTGTTTTTT. This translates into CASSQVEGRTGELFF.

This clone was recorded many times. The J gene is TRBJ1-5, the V gene TRBV10-3, with D possibly matching TRBD1 (6 bases). The CDR3 is 13 amino acids. The germline V and J ends were trimmed by 9 bases and 8 bases, with 17 bases remaining between them. Germline V gene lookup returns CDR1 ENHRY and CDR2 SYGVKD. The CDR3: CAMGGGPGEPQHF. CDR3 bases: TGTGCCATGGGGGGGGGCCCAGGGGAGCCCCAGCATTTT.

This clone was detected once. This CDR3 is CASKPRGANYGYTF. The CDR3 DNA is TGTGCCAGCAAGCCTAGGGGGGCTAACTATGGCTACACCTTC. The V and J genes are TRBV25-1 and TRBJ1-2; D possibly corresponds to TRBD1 (6 bases). Germline CDR1 reads MGHDK; CDR2 reads SYGVNS. The CDR3 runs to 14 residues. Trimming pared 7 bases from V and 0 bases from J, leaving 12 bases between.

The gene calls are TRBV5-4 and TRBJ1-6; D ambiguous. Trimming removed 4 bases from V and 13 bases from J, with 9 bases in between. CDR1 is SGHNT and CDR2 is YYREEE in the germline V gene (reference sequence). The CDR3 has 11 amino acids. The CDR3 is CASSPEAPLHF. DNA of the CDR3: TGTGCCAGCAGCCCCGAGGCGCCCCTCCACTTT.

This rearrangement joins TRBV15 to TRBJ2-5, with a possible D match to TRBD1 (5 bases). Germline lookup yields CDR1 LNHNV and CDR2 YYDKDF (reference sequence). Trimming took off 1 base at V and 4 bases at J, with 13 bases between the two ends. The CDR3 runs 15 residues. The CDR3 is CATSRGGAVGETQYF. The CDR3 nucleotides are TGTGCCACCAGCAGAGGGGGCGCCGTAGGAGAGACCCAGTACTTC. Based on the CDR3 plus reference TRBV15 and TRBJ2-5, the full variable domain is DAMVIQNPRYQVTQFGKPVTLSCSQTLNHNVMYWYQQKSSQAPKLLFHYYDKDFNNEADTPDNFQSRRPNTSFCFLDIRSPGLGDTAMYLCATSRGGAVGETQYFGPGTRLLVL.